Below are 28 T cell receptor beta chains sequenced from a single sample in a study of blood T cell repertoires in COVID-19. Clones were sequenced by immunoSEQ multiplex PCR, and TCRdb holds only the in-frame ones, with some missing. The sample holds around 310,000 clones, about 90% seen once. The material sequenced was PBMCs or T cells enriched from blood (not recorded which). The receptors come from a woman in her thirties who had recovered from COVID-19.

V gene TRBV19 combines with J gene TRBJ1-5; no clear D gene. Germline loops: CDR1 LNHDA, CDR2 SQIVND (reference sequence). The CDR3 consists of 16 residues. With 3 bases removed from V and 0 bases from J, the gap between germline ends came to 12 bases. The CDR3: CASSMTTGSSNQPQHF. The CDR3 nucleotides read TGTGCCAGTAGTATGACGACGGGATCTAGCAATCAGCCCCAGCATTTT.

Remarks on this clone: In the same sample, other DNA sequences code for this CDR3. CDR3 in amino acids: CASSYSAGEETQYF. Written as DNA, the CDR3 is TGTGCCAGCAGTTACTCTGCAGGGGAAGAGACCCAGTACTTC. The J gene is TRBJ2-5, the V gene TRBV6-5; D perhaps matches TRBD1 (6 bases). V dropped 0 bases and J dropped 3 bases, with 8 bases sitting between them. The length of the CDR3 is 14 residues. CDR1 is MNHEY and CDR2 is SVGAGI in the germline V gene.

This chain connects TRBV4-3 to TRBJ2-7; possibly TRBD1 for D (6 bases). Germline V gene lookup returns CDR1 LGHNA and CDR2 YSLEER. CDR3 length equals 15 residues. The V end was cut by 1 base, the J end by 4 bases, with 14 bases between. CDR3 residues: CASSQGPVDRYEQYF. CDR3 in DNA: TGCGCCAGCAGCCAAGGACCTGTCGACAGGTACGAGCAGTACTTC.

CDR3 loop: CASSPRLASNTDTQYF. Here the CDR3 DNA reads TGTGCCAGCAGCCCCCGCTTAGCGTCAAACACAGATACGCAGTATTTT. The V and J genes are TRBV4-2 and TRBJ2-3, with D possibly being TRBD2 (5 bases). The germline V and J ends were trimmed by 4 bases and 2 bases, with 16 bases remaining between them. Germline CDR1 is LGHNA and CDR2 is YNFKEQ. The CDR3 sequence is 16 residues long.

V and J are TRBV28 and TRBJ2-2; D unresolved. Per the germline V gene, CDR1 is MDHEN and CDR2 is SYDVKM. V was trimmed by 10 bases and J by 4 bases, leaving 22 bases between them. The CDR3 spans 16 residues. DNA of the CDR3: TGTGCCACCTCTAACCTAAGCCCCTTGAGCACCGGGGAGCTGTTTTTT. It is translated as CATSNLSPLSTGELFF.

V gene TRBV18 combines with J gene TRBJ1-3; no clear D. The V gene's germline CDR1 is KGHSH and CDR2 LQKENI. Trimming removed 8 bases from V and 8 bases from J, with 16 bases in between. The CDR3 loop spans 13 amino acids. CDR3 DNA sequence: TGTGCCAGCCAACGGGGTGGTTCTGACACCATATATTTT. Its translation is CASQRGGSDTIYF. Full variable domain (outside the CDR3, taken from reference TRBV18 and TRBJ1-3): NAGVMQNPRHLVRRRGQEARLRCSPMKGHSHVYWYRQLPEEGLKFMVYLQKENIIDESGMPKERFSAEFPKEGPSILRIQQVVRGDSAAYFCASQRGGSDTIYFGEGSWLTVV.

This rearrangement joins TRBV5-6 to TRBJ2-7; D is ambiguous. Deletions cut 4 bases from V and 3 bases from J, with 8 bases between. Germline V gene lookup returns CDR1 SGHDT and CDR2 YYEEEE. The CDR3 sequence is 12 residues long. The CDR3 nucleotides are TGTGCCAGCAGCGCAGGCCACTACGAGCAGTACTTC. Translated, it gives CASSAGHYEQYF.

The chain links TRBV4-2 to TRBJ1-1; possible D gene TRBD1, 6 bases. V was pared by 0 bases and J by 6 bases, with 11 bases between. The CDR3 loop spans 14 amino acids. Germline CDR1 reads LGHNA; CDR2 reads YNFKEQ. CDR3 sequence: CASSQDHRAPEAFF. In DNA form, the CDR3 reads TGTGCCAGCAGCCAAGACCACAGGGCCCCTGAAGCTTTCTTT.

J is TRBJ2-6 and V is TRBV5-5; TRBD2 agrees at 13 bases. Germline V lookup: CDR1 SGHKS, CDR2 YYEKEE (reference sequence). The CDR3 extends over 19 amino acids. Unmatched junction bases numbered 6, after V lost 3 bases and J lost 0 bases. The CDR3 sequence is CASSSRLAGGISGANVLTF. In nucleotides, the CDR3 is TGTGCCAGCAGCTCCCGACTAGCGGGAGGCATCTCTGGGGCCAACGTCCTGACTTTC.

This chain joins TRBV7-2 and TRBJ2-5; D gene ambiguous. From germline, CDR1 is SGHTA and CDR2 FQGNSA. The CDR3 is 14 amino acids. V shed 5 bases and J shed 5 bases, with 15 bases lying between them. In nucleotides, the CDR3 is TGTGCCAGCAGCCCCCCCCCTGTCCGGGAGACCCAGTACTTC. This codes for CASSPPPVRETQYF.

The CDR3 sequence is CSVDGQSTDTQYF. In DNA, the CDR3 is TGCAGCGTTGATGGACAGTCCACAGATACGCAGTATTTT. This chain connects TRBV29-1 to TRBJ2-3; D is perhaps TRBD1 (6 bases). The CDR3 has 13 amino acids. V lost 3 bases and J lost 2, with 9 bases in between. Germline assignment: CDR1 SQVTM and CDR2 ANQGSEA.

The CDR3 DNA is TGTGCCAGCAGTGAACTCCGGGACAGGGGTTACAATGAGCAGTTCTTC. This encodes CASSELRDRGYNEQFF. This chain links TRBV25-1 with TRBJ2-1; 10 bases are a match to TRBD1. The CDR3 has 16 residues. Germline CDR1 MGHDK, CDR2 SYGVNS. J lost 4 bases, V lost 2 bases, and 5 bases had no gene match.

This clone appeared once. J is TRBJ1-3 and V is TRBV7-9; 7 bases align to TRBD1. The CDR3 has 13 residues. V was clipped by 5 bases and J by 7 bases; unmatched bases: 5. CDR1 and CDR2 (germline): SEHNR, FQNEAQ (reference sequence). Here the CDR3 DNA reads TGTGCCAGCAGCCGGTTACAGGGGAACACCATATATTTT. Translating gives CASSRLQGNTIYF.

J is TRBJ2-1 and V is TRBV14; D unresolved. V lost 0 bases, J lost 9 bases, and 12 bases lay in between. The CDR3 length is 14 residues. Germline CDR1 SGHDN, CDR2 FVKESK. The CDR3 bases are TGTGCCAGCAGCCAAGACTACCCCGTTGGTGAGCAGTTCTTC. Its translation: CASSQDYPVGEQFF.

The V gene is TRBV30, the J gene TRBJ1-1, with a possible D match to TRBD1 (5 bases). This CDR3 comprises 13 residues. Deletions cut 2 bases from V and 8 bases from J, with 15 bases between. CDR1 and CDR2 from the germline V gene are GTSNPN and SVGIG (reference sequence). CDR3: CAWSPRLQGEAFF. CDR3 nucleotides: TGTGCCTGGAGTCCCAGGCTTCAGGGCGAAGCTTTCTTT.

This chain links TRBV28 with TRBJ2-1, with 13 bases lining up with TRBD2. CDR1 is MDHEN, CDR2 SYDVKM, per germline. Trimming at V came to 5 bases and at J to 4 bases, leaving 17 bases not matched to a gene. CDR3 length: 20 residues. In nucleotides, the CDR3 is TGTGCCAGCAGTAGTTGGACTAGCGGGAGTCTTACTGGGGATTACAATGAGCAGTTCTTC. Its protein is CASSSWTSGSLTGDYNEQFF.

The chain is built from TRBV19 and TRBJ1-3, with D unresolved. Germline V gene sequence: CDR1 LNHDA, CDR2 SQIVND (reference sequence). This CDR3 contains 13 residues. Trimming took 6 bases from V and 0 from J, leaving 6 bases between them. The CDR3 loop is CASRHSSGNTIYF. CDR3 bases: TGTGCCAGTAGACACAGCTCTGGAAACACCATATATTTT.

The J gene is TRBJ2-5, the V gene TRBV5-8; D unclear. CDR1 is SGHTS and CDR2 is YDEGEE in the germline V gene. V lost 4 bases and J 6 bases, leaving 16 bases between the germline ends. This CDR3 comprises 14 residues. CDR3 in amino acids: CASSPPGSRKTQYF. The DNA of the CDR3 is TGTGCCAGCAGCCCCCCGGGTAGCCGGAAGACCCAGTACTTC.

The J gene is TRBJ2-3, the V gene TRBV11-3; weak D call: TRBD1 (6 bases). V was trimmed by 0 bases and J by 2 bases, leaving 9 bases between them. Germline V gives CDR1 SGHNT, CDR2 YENEEA. This CDR3 comprises 15 residues. In DNA form, the CDR3 reads TGTGCCAGCAGCTTAGAGGGGGACAACACAGATACGCAGTATTTT. Protein product: CASSLEGDNTDTQYF.

This chain uses TRBV7-3 with TRBJ2-7, with TRBD1 matching over 7 bases. The V and J ends lost 2 bases and 0 bases, in that order; junction bases with no gene match: 4. This CDR3 is 15 amino acids long. Germline V gene lookup returns CDR1 SGHTA and CDR2 FQGTGA. CDR3 sequence: CASSLLAGGSYEQYF. The DNA of the CDR3 is TGTGCCAGCAGCTTATTGGCAGGGGGCTCCTACGAGCAGTACTTC.

This chain links TRBV18 with TRBJ1-2; D is possibly TRBD1 (5 bases). The CDR3 is made up of 15 amino acids. Germline V gene sequence: CDR1 KGHSH, CDR2 LQKENI. V was trimmed by 3 bases and J by 2 bases, leaving 13 bases between them. DNA of the CDR3: TGTGCCAGCTCACCGCCCACAGGTGAAAACTATGGCTACACCTTC. It is translated as CASSPPTGENYGYTF.

This sequence joins TRBV5-1 and TRBJ1-1; possibly TRBD1 for D (5 bases). Germline V gene lookup returns CDR1 SGHRS and CDR2 YFSETQ. V was shortened by 1 base and J by 2 bases, with 18 bases between the two germline ends. The CDR3 contains 17 residues. The CDR3 nucleotides are TGCGCCAGCAGCTTGCCCACCGGGCCGGGACTAAACACTGAAGCTTTCTTT. It translates to CASSLPTGPGLNTEAFF.

This chain connects TRBV30 to TRBJ2-2; 12 bases are a match to TRBD2. This CDR3 has 18 amino acids. CDR1 is GTSNPN and CDR2 is SVGIG in the germline V gene (reference sequence). The junction had 11 bases not matched to a gene; V was cut back by 3 bases and J by 3 bases. CDR3 residues: CAWSERLAGVRDTGELFF. DNA for the CDR3: TGTGCCTGGAGCGAGAGACTAGCGGGAGTGAGAGACACCGGGGAGCTGTTTTTT.

The rearrangement joins TRBV15 to TRBJ1-2; 9 bases line up with TRBD1. CDR1 is LNHNV and CDR2 is YYDKDF in the germline V gene (reference sequence). The CDR3 is 16 residues long. V dropped 0 bases and J dropped 2; count of bases not matched to a gene: 4. The chain's CDR3 is CATSRDYGTGNYGYTF. The CDR3 bases are TGTGCCACCAGCAGAGACTATGGGACAGGGAACTATGGCTACACCTTC.

The chain recombines TRBV7-2 with TRBJ2-5, with TRBD2 as a possible D gene (6 bases). The CDR3 totals 14 residues. V shed 1 base and J shed 3 bases, with 9 bases lying between them. Germline V lookup: CDR1 SGHTA, CDR2 FQGNSA. CDR3 nucleotides: TGTGCCAGCAGCTTAGATCGCGGGGAAGAGACCCAGTACTTC. This translates into CASSLDRGEETQYF.

The CDR3 reads CASRFKGGTEAFF. Here the CDR3 DNA reads TGTGCCAGCAGATTTAAAGGGGGCACTGAAGCTTTCTTT. The chain employs TRBV12-3 or TRBV12-4 and TRBJ1-1; weak D call: TRBD1 (6 bases). The ends were cut back, 6 bases at V and 4 bases at J, with 12 bases in the middle. This CDR3 is built from 13 residues.

The chain links TRBV9 to TRBJ1-1; 7 bases are a match to TRBD1. V dropped 4 bases and J dropped 5; count of bases not matched to a gene: 17. The CDR3 sequence is 17 residues long. The germline V gene encodes CDR1 SGDLS and CDR2 YYNGEE. The chain's CDR3 is CASSPQGRRGRGTEAFF. As DNA, the CDR3 is TGTGCCAGCAGCCCCCAGGGGCGCAGGGGGAGAGGGACTGAAGCTTTCTTT.

V and J are TRBV3-1 (or the pseudogene TRBV3-2) and TRBJ2-1; the D gene is possibly TRBD1 (6 bases). There are 15 residues in the CDR3. Germline V gene data show CDR1 as LGHDT and CDR2 as YNNKEL (reference sequence). V lost 0 bases to trimming and J lost 6 bases, with 12 bases between them. CDR3 loop: CASSQDREGGNEQFF. CDR3 coding DNA: TGTGCCAGCAGCCAAGATAGGGAAGGGGGCAATGAGCAGTTCTTC.